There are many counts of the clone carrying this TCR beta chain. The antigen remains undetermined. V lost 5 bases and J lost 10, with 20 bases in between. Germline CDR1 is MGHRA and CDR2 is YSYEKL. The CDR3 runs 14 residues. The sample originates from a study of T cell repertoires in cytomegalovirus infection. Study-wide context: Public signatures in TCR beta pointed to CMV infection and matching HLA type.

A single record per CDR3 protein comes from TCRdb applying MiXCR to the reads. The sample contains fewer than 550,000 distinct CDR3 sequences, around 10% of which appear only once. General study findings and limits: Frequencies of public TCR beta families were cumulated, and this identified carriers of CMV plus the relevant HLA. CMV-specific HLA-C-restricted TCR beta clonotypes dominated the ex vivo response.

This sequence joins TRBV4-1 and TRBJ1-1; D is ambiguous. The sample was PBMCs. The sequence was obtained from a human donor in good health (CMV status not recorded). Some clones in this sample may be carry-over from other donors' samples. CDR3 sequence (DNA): TGCGCCAGCAGCGAAGCTGATAGGCGGCAAAGAGCTTTCTTT. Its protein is CASSEADRRQRAFF.